What follows are 4 T cell receptor beta chains derived from one specimen sequenced in a study of blood T cell repertoires in COVID-19. TCRdb's table, derived via immunoSEQ multiplex PCR, lists solely in-frame clones and lacks some. The table records about 190,000 clones, around 87% of them present only once. The sequencing input was PBMCs or T cells enriched from blood (not recorded which). These receptors were taken from a woman aged 35 to 49 in a cohort exposed to, infected with or recovered from COVID-19 (not recorded which).

This clone came up once. The chain has TRBV3-1 (or the pseudogene TRBV3-2) and TRBJ1-1, with D perhaps TRBD1 (6 bases). Trimming took off 2 bases at V and 4 bases at J, with 11 bases between the two ends. Per the germline V gene, CDR1 is LGHDT and CDR2 is YNNKEL (reference sequence). The CDR3 extends over 14 amino acids. This CDR3 is CASSQLSDSTEAFF. CDR3 coding DNA: TGTGCCAGCAGCCAACTTTCGGACAGCACTGAAGCTTTCTTT.

This clone was recorded once. The chain joins TRBV19 to TRBJ1-3, with TRBD1 matching over 7 bases. Trimming at V came to 5 bases and at J to 0 bases, leaving 7 bases not matched to a gene. The V gene's germline CDR1 is LNHDA and CDR2 SQIVND (reference sequence). The length of the CDR3 is 16 residues. CDR3 sequence reads: CASSPTTGHSGNTIYF. The DNA for the CDR3 is TGTGCCAGTAGTCCCACGACAGGGCACTCTGGAAACACCATATATTTT.

This clone was seen just once. This chain joins TRBV19 and TRBJ2-4; TRBD2 agrees at 11 bases. The J segment lost 0 bases and the V segment lost 3 bases, leaving 1 base of the junction unmatched. CDR1 and CDR2 (germline): LNHDA, SQIVND (reference sequence). The CDR3 spans 16 residues. Here the CDR3 reads CASSMGLAAAKNIQYF. The CDR3 DNA is TGTGCCAGTAGTATGGGACTAGCGGCAGCCAAAAACATTCAGTACTTC.

The CDR3 here is CASSVGSRQGDSPLHF. CDR3 sequence (DNA): TGTGCCAGCAGCGTAGGATCGAGACAGGGTGATTCACCCCTCCACTTT. V and J are TRBV9 and TRBJ1-6, with TRBD1 matching 7 bases. The trim removed 0 bases at V and 8 bases at J, leaving 8 bases unmatched. The CDR3 extends over 16 amino acids. The V gene's germline CDR1 is SGDLS and CDR2 YYNGEE. Together with reference TRBV9 and TRBJ1-6, the CDR3 gives the full variable domain: DSGVTQTPKHLITATGQRVTLRCSPRSGDLSVYWYQQSLDQGLQFLIQYYNGEERAKGNILERFSAQQFPDLHSELNLSSLELGDSALYFCASSVGSRQGDSPLHFGNGTRLTVT.